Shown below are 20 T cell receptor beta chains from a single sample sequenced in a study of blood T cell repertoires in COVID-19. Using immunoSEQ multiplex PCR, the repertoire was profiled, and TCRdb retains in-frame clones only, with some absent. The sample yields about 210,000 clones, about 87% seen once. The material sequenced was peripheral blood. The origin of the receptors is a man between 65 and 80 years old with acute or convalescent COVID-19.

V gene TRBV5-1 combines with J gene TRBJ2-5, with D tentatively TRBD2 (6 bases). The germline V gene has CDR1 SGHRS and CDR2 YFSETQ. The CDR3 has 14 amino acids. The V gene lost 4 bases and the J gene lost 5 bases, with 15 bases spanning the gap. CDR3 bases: TGCGCCAGCAGCCAAGGGACTCCGGCGGAGACCCAGTACTTC. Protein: CASSQGTPAETQYF.

CDR3 loop: CATRGATDTQYF. The DNA for the CDR3 is TGTGCCACCCGGGGGGCCACAGATACGCAGTATTTT. J is TRBJ2-3 and V is TRBV24-1; tentative D call: TRBD2 (7 bases). V was clipped by 9 bases and J by 2 bases, with 8 bases between them. The CDR3 covers 12 residues. The germline gives CDR1 KGHDR, CDR2 SFDVKD.

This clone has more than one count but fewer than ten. CDR3 DNA: TGTGCCATCAGTGAGCCGGGAGTAGGCTACAATGAGCAGTTCTTC. It is translated as CAISEPGVGYNEQFF. This chain joins TRBV10-3 and TRBJ2-1, with D perhaps TRBD2 (6 bases). The CDR3 contains 15 residues. Trimming shortened V by 2 bases and J by 3 bases, and 11 bases separated the two germline ends. CDR1 and CDR2 from the germline V gene are ENHRY and SYGVKD.

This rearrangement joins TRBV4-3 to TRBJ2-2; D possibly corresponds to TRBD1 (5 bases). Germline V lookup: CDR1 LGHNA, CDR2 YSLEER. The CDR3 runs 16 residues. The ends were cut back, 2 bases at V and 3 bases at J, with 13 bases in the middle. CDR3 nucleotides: TGCGCCAGCAGCCAAAATCCAGGGATGGACACCGGGGAGCTGTTTTTT. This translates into CASSQNPGMDTGELFF.

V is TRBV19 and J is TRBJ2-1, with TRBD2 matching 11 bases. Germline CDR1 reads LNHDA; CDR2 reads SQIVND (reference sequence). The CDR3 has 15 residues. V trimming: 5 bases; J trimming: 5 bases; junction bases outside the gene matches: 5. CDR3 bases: TGTGCCAGTAGTTCCGGGACTAGCGGAAACAATGAGCAGTTCTTC. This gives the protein CASSSGTSGNNEQFF.

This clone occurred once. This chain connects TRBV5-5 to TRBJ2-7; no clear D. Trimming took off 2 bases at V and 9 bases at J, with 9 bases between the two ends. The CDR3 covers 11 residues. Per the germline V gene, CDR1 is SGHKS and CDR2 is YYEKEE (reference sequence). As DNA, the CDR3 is TGTGCCAGCAGCTTAGACTTCGGGCAGTACTTC. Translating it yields CASSLDFGQYF. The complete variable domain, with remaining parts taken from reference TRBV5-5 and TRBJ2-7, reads DAGVTQSPTHLIKTRGQQVTLRCSPISGHKSVSWYQQVLGQGPQFIFQYYEKEERGRGNFPDRFSARQFPNYSSELNVNALLLGDSALYLCASSLDFGQYFGPGTRLTVT.

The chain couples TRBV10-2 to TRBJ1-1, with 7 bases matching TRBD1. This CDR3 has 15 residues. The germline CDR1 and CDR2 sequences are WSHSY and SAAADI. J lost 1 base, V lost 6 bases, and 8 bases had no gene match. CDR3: CASRLTGTANTEAFF. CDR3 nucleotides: TGCGCCAGCAGGCTGACAGGGACTGCGAACACTGAAGCTTTCTTT.

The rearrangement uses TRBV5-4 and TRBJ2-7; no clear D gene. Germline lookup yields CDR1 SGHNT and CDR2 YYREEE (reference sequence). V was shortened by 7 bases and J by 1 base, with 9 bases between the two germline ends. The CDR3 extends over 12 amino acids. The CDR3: CASGASSYEQYF. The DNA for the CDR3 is TGTGCCAGCGGAGCGTCGTCCTACGAGCAGTACTTC.

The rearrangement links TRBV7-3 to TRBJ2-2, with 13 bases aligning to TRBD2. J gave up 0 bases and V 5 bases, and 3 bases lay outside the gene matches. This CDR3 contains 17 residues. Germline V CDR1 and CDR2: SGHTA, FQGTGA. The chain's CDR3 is CASSTTSGRPNTGELFF. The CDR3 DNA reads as TGTGCCAGCAGCACGACTAGCGGGAGGCCGAACACCGGGGAGCTGTTTTTT.

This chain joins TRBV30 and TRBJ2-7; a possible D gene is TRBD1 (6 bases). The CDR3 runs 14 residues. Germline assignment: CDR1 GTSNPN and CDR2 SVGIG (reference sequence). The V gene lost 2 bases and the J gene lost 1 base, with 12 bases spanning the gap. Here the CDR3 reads CAWSWGPQSYEQYF. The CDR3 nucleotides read TGTGCCTGGAGTTGGGGGCCCCAATCCTACGAGCAGTACTTC.

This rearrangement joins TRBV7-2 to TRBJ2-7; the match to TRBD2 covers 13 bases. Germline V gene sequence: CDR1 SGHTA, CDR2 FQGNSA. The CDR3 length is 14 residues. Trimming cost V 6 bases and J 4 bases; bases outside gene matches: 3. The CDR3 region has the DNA TGTGCCAGCAGACTAGCGGGAGGGCCGTACGAGCAGTACTTC. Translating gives CASRLAGGPYEQYF.

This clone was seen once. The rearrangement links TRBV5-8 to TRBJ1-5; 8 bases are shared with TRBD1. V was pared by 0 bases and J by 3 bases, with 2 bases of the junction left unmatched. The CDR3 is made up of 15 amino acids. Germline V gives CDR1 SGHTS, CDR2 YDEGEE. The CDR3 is CASSLGTGNNQPQHF. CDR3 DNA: TGTGCCAGCAGCTTGGGGACAGGGAACAATCAGCCCCAGCATTTT.

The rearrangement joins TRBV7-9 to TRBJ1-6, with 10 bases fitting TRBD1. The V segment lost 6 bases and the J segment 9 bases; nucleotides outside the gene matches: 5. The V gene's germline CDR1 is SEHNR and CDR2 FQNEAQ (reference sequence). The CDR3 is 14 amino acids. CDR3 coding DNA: TGTGCCAGCAGGACTCGGGACAGGGGTTCACCCCTCCACTTT. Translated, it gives CASRTRDRGSPLHF.

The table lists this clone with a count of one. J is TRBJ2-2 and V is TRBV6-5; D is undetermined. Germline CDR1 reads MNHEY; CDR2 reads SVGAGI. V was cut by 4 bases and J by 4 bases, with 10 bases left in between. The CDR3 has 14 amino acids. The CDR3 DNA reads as TGTGCCAGCAGTTTCTCGACTGTCACCGGGGAGCTGTTTTTT. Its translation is CASSFSTVTGELFF.

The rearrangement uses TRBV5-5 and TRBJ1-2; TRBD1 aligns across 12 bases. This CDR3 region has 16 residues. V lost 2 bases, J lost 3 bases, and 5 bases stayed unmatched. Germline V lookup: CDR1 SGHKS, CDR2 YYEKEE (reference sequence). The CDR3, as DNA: TGTGCCAGCAGCTTATCCGGGACAGGGGGCTACTATGGCTACACCTTC. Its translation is CASSLSGTGGYYGYTF.

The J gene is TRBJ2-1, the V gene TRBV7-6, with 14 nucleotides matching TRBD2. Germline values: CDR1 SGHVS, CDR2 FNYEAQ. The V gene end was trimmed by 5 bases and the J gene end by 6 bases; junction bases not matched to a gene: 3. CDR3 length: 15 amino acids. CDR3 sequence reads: CASSRLAGGTNEQFF. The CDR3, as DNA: TGTGCCAGCAGCCGACTAGCGGGAGGGACCAATGAGCAGTTCTTC. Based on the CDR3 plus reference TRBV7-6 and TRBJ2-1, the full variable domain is GAGVSQSPRYKVTKRGQDVALRCDPISGHVSLYWYRQALGQGPEFLTYFNYEAQQDKSGLPNDRFSAERPEGSISTLTIQRTEQRDSAMYRCASSRLAGGTNEQFFGPGTRLTVL.

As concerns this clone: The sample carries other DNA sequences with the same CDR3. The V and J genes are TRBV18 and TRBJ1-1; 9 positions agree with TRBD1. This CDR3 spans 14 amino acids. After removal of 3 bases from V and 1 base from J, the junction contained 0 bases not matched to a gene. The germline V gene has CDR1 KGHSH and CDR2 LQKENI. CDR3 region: CASSPGQGNTEAFF. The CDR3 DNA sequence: TGTGCCAGCTCACCGGGACAGGGGAACACTGAAGCTTTCTTT.

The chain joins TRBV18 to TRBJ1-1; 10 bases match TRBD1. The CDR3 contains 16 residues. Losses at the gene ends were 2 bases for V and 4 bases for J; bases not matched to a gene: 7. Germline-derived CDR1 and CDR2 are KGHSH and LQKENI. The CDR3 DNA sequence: TGTGCCAGCTCACCATACCTCGGACAGGGGGGCACTGAAGCTTTCTTT. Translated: CASSPYLGQGGTEAFF.

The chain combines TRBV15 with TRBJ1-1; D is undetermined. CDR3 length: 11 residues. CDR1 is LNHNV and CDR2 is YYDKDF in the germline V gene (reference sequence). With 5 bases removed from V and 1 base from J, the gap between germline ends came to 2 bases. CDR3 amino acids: CATSQNTEAFF. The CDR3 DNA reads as TGTGCCACCAGCCAGAACACTGAAGCTTTCTTT. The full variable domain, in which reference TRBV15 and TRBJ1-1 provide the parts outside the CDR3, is DAMVIQNPRYQVTQFGKPVTLSCSQTLNHNVMYWYQQKSSQAPKLLFHYYDKDFNNEADTPDNFQSRRPNTSFCFLDIRSPGLGDTAMYLCATSQNTEAFFGQGTRLTVV.

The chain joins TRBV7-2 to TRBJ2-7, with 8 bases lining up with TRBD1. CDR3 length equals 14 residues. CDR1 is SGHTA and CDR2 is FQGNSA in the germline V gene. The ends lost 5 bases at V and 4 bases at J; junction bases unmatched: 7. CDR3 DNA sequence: TGTGCCAGCAGCCTACAGGGGGGACGGTACGAGCAGTACTTC. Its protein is CASSLQGGRYEQYF. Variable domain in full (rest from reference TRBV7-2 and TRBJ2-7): GAGVSQSPSNKVTEKGKDVELRCDPISGHTALYWYRQSLGQGLEFLIYFQGNSAPDKSGLPSDRFSAERTGGSVSTLTIQRTQQEDSAVYLCASSLQGGRYEQYFGPGTRLTVT.